These 7 T cell receptor beta chains were sequenced from one sample in a study of blood T cell repertoires in COVID-19. This table comes from immunoSEQ multiplex PCR, and its TCRdb copy is limited to in-frame clones, with some not included. This table holds some 500,000 clones, roughly 90% found once. Material: PBMCs or T cells enriched from blood (not recorded which). The receptor set was obtained from a woman aged 40 to 50 who had recovered from COVID-19.

The chain is built from TRBV12-3 or TRBV12-4 and TRBJ1-2; TRBD1 aligns across 8 bases. V lost 5 bases, J lost 7 bases, and 6 bases stayed unmatched. The CDR3 length is 13 residues. The CDR3 nucleotides read TGTGCCAGCAGTCACAGGGGGAATCGTGGCTACACCTTC. Protein product: CASSHRGNRGYTF.

This rearrangement joins TRBV6-5 to TRBJ2-7, with D perhaps matching TRBD1 (6 bases). CDR3 length: 15 residues. Germline V gene sequence: CDR1 MNHEY, CDR2 SVGAGI. Trimming pared 10 bases from V and 4 bases from J, leaving 23 bases between. This CDR3 is CANRINHRAEYEQYF. The CDR3 nucleotides are TGTGCCAACAGAATTAACCACAGGGCGGAATACGAGCAGTACTTC.

The V gene is TRBV10-3, the J gene TRBJ2-1; D remains ambiguous. Germline V CDR1 and CDR2: ENHRY, SYGVKD. Trimming cost V 5 bases and J 5 bases, with 10 bases left between them. CDR3 length equals 13 residues. DNA of the CDR3: TGTGCCATCAGTCCGCACGGTAACAATGAGCAGTTCTTC. It encodes CAISPHGNNEQFF.

The rearrangement links TRBV10-2 to TRBJ2-1; TRBD2 matches at 9 bases. The CDR3 contains 15 residues. Trimming at V came to 4 bases and at J to 3 bases, leaving 4 bases not matched to a gene. CDR1 is WSHSY, CDR2 SAAADI, per germline. The CDR3 protein is CASSGLAGDYNEQFF. The CDR3 DNA is TGCGCCAGCAGTGGCTTAGCGGGGGACTACAATGAGCAGTTCTTC.

Only a few counts were recorded for this clone. This chain links TRBV9 with TRBJ2-2; D remains unclear. CDR1 and CDR2 (germline): SGDLS, YYNGEE. The V gene lost 0 bases and the J gene lost 4 bases, with 10 bases spanning the gap. The CDR3 length is 15 residues. CDR3 bases: TGTGCCAGCAGCGTAGGAGGAAGCCCCACCGGGGAGCTGTTTTTT. Protein product: CASSVGGSPTGELFF.

The V call is TRBV19, the J call TRBJ2-1; tentatively, D is TRBD2 (5 bases). The CDR3 has 15 amino acids. Trimming cost V 2 bases and J 2 bases, with 10 bases left between them. Per the germline V gene, CDR1 is LNHDA and CDR2 is SQIVND (reference sequence). DNA for the CDR3: TGTGCCAGTAGTATATCGAGGGAGCCCTACAATGAGCAGTTCTTC. This sequence encodes CASSISREPYNEQFF.

V gene TRBV6-4 combines with J gene TRBJ2-7; D uncertain. Germline CDR1 MRHNA, CDR2 SNTAGT. CDR3 length: 13 amino acids. The ends were cut back, 8 bases at V and 3 bases at J, with 14 bases in the middle. Here the CDR3 DNA reads TGTGCCAGCCCTCTCTCGTCTTACTACGAGCAGTACTTC. It translates to CASPLSSYYEQYF.